A selection of T cell receptor beta chains follows, all from one sample in a study of cytomegalovirus exposure and HLA in healthy donors. Assay used: immunoSEQ multiplex PCR; TCRdb lists only in-frame clones, some missing. The sample has under 200,000 clones, about 89% seen once. Material for sequencing was PBMCs. Source of these receptors: a young woman in good health and CMV-seropositive. The CDR3 runs from the conserved cysteine through the conserved F or W. Fields, in order: J gene, D gene, V gene, clone size, CDR3 DNA, CDR3 protein. A D gene is named only where the DNA matches it firmly. Clone sizes are given selectively: once, few, many, or a class where the clone is expanded.

TRBJ1-2 . TRBV10-2 . TGCGCCAGCAGTGAGCAGAACTATGGCTACACCTTC CASSEQNYGYTF
TRBJ2-5 . TRBV25-1 . TGTGCCAGCAGTGTGGCGGCGCCCCAAGAGACCCAGTACTTC CASSVAAPQETQYF
TRBJ2-3 . TRBV28 . TGTGCCAGCAGTTCTATTCGAACCCCAGATACGCAGTATTTT CASSSIRTPDTQYF
TRBJ1-3 . TRBV11-2 . TGTGCCAGCAGCCAGCCTCAGGGCAGGGTGTTTGGTAACACCATATATTTT CASSQPQGRVFGNTIYF
TRBJ2-1 TRBD1 TRBV27 once TGTGCCAGCAGTTTATTCCGACAGGGGGGCAATGAGCAGTTCTTC CASSLFRQGGNEQFF
TRBJ1-1 TRBD1 TRBV7-2 once TGTGCCAGCAGCCGCGGGACAGAGACTGAAGCTTTCTTT CASSRGTETEAFF
TRBJ2-3 . TRBV11-1 . TGTGCCAGCAGCCTACCCCGCACAGATACGCAGTATTTT CASSLPRTDTQYF
TRBJ1-2 TRBD1 TRBV2 . TGTGCCAGCAGTGAGCAGACAGGGGTTAACAGTGGCTACACCTTC CASSEQTGVNSGYTF
TRBJ1-2 . TRBV6-1 . TGTGCCAGCAGTGAACAAGGACAATTAAACTATGGCTACACCTTC CASSEQGQLNYGYTF
TRBJ2-7 . TRBV7-3 . TGTGCCAGCAGCTCTCACGGGAGTTCGAACGAGCAGTACTTC CASSSHGSSNEQYF
TRBJ2-3 TRBD1 TRBV5-4 . TGTGCCAGCAGCGCCGCGGGACAGGGACCCACAGATACGCAGTATTTT CASSAAGQGPTDTQYF
TRBJ2-3 TRBD2 TRBV2 . TGTGCCAGCACCGAGGGGGGGACTAGGACCTCCCTCGGGGCGCAGTATTTT CASTEGGTRTSLGAQYF
TRBJ2-5 TRBD2 TRBV7-2 . TGTGCCAGCAGCTCGCCCGGACTAGCGGGGTTCGGTGGGACCCAGTACTTC CASSSPGLAGFGGTQYF
TRBJ2-3 . TRBV9 . TGTGCCAGCAGCCCACAGGGAGCGGTCCCAGATACGCAGTATTTT CASSPQGAVPDTQYF
TRBJ2-7 . TRBV6-5 . TGTGCCAGCAGTTTGGGCAGCACCGTTGGCGAGCAGTACTTC CASSLGSTVGEQYF
TRBJ2-7 . TRBV4-1 . TGCGCCAGCAGCCAAGCTTTACTAGTTGAGCAGTACTTC CASSQALLVEQYF